The source of this T cell receptor beta chain is a study of T cell repertoires in cytomegalovirus infection. The CDR3 consists of 15 residues. Trimming cost V 5 bases and J 0 bases; bases outside gene matches: 5. Germline CDR1 and CDR2: SQVTM and ANQGSEA. TCRdb fed the reads into MiXCR, producing one record per CDR3 protein. The sample has more than 200,000 distinct CDR3 sequences, over 8% seen once. The chain is built from TRBV29-1 and TRBJ2-3, with 10 bases matching TRBD2. The receptor comes from a human donor in good health (CMV status not recorded). Some clones in this sample may be carry-over from other donors' samples. Sequencing input: PBMCs. The CDR3 DNA reads as TGCAGCGTTAAAACGACTAGCGGGAGCACAGATACGCAGTATTTT. Translating gives CSVKTTSGSTDTQYF.